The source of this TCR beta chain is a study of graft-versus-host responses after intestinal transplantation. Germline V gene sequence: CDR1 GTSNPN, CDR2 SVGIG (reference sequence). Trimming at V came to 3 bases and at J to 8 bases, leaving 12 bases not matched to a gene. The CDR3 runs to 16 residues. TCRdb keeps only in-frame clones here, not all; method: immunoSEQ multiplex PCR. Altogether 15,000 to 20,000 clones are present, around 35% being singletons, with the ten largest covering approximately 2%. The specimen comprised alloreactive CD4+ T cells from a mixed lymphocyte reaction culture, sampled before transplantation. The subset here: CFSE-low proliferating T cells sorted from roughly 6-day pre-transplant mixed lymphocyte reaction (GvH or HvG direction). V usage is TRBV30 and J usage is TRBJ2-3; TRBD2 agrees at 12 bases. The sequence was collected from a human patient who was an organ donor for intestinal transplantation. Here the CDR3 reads CAWSRSRTSGKSTQYF. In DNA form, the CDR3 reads TGTGCCTGGAGCCGATCGAGGACTAGCGGGAAGAGTACGCAGTATTTT.